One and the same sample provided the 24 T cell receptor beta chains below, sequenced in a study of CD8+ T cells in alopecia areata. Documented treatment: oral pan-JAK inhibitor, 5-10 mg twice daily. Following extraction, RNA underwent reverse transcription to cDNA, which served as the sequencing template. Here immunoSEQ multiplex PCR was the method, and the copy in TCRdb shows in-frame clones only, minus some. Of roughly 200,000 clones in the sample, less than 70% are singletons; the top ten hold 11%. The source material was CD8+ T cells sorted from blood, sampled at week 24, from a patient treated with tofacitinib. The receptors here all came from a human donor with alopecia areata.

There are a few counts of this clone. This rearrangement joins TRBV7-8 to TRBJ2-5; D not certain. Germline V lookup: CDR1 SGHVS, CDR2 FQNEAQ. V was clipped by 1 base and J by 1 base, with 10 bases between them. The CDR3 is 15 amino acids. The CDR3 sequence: CASSLVGSVQETQYF. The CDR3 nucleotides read TGTGCCAGCAGCTTAGTTGGTTCGGTCCAAGAGACCCAGTACTTC.

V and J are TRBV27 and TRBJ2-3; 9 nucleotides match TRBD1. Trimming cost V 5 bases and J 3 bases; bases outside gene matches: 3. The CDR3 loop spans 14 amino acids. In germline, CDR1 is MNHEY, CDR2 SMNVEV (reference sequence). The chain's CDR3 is CASSRDRATDTQYF. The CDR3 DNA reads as TGTGCCAGCAGTCGGGACAGGGCGACAGATACGCAGTATTTT.

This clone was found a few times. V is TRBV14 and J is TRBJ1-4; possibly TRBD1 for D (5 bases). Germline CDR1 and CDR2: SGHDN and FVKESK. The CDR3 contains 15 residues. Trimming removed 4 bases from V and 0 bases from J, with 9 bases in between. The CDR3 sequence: CASSPLGATNEKLFF. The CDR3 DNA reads TGTGCCAGCAGCCCTCTGGGGGCAACTAATGAAAAACTGTTTTTT. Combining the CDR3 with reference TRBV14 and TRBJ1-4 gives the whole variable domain EAGVTQFPSHSVIEKGQTVTLRCDPISGHDNLYWYRRVMGKEIKFLLHFVKESKQDESGMPNNRFLAERTGGTYSTLKVQPAELEDSGVYFCASSPLGATNEKLFFGSGTQLSVL.

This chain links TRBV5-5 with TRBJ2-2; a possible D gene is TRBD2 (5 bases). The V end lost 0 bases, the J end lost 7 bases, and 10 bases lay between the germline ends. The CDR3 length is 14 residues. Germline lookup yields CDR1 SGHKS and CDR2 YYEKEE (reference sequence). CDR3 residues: CASSLGPEVGELFF. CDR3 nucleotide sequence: TGTGCCAGCAGCTTGGGACCGGAGGTCGGGGAGCTGTTTTTT.

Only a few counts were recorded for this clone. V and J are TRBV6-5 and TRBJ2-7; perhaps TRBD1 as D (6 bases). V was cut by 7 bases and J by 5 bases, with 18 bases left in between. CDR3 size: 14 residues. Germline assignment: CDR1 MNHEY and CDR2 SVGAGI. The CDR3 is CASTHRDIPNEQYF. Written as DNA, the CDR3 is TGTGCCAGCACCCATAGGGACATTCCTAACGAGCAGTACTTC.

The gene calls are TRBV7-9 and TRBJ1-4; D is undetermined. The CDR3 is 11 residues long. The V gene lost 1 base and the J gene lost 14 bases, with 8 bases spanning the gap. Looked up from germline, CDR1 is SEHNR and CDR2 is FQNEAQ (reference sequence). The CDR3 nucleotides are TGTGCCAGCAGCTTAGGCCACCCTCTGTTTTTT. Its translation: CASSLGHPLFF.

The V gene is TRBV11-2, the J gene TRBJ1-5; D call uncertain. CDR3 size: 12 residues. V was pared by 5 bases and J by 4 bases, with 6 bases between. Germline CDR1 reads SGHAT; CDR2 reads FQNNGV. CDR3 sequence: CASSRGNQPQHF. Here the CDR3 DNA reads TGTGCCAGCAGCCGTGGAAATCAGCCCCAGCATTTT.

CDR3 nucleotides: TGTGCCAGCACCCCGAGCGGGGCAGGAGGCTACGAGCAGTACTTC. It codes for CASTPSGAGGYEQYF. The chain combines TRBV11-2 with TRBJ2-7; TRBD2 aligns across 7 bases. The CDR3 contains 15 residues. V was pared by 7 bases and J by 3 bases, with 12 bases of the junction left unmatched. Germline V gives CDR1 SGHAT, CDR2 FQNNGV.

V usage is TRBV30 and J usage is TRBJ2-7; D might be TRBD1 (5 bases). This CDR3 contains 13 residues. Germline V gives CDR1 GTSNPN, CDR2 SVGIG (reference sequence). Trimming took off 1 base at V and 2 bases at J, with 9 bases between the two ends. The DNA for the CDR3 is TGTGCCTGGAGTGGACAGAGCACCTACGAGCAGTACTTC. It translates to CAWSGQSTYEQYF.

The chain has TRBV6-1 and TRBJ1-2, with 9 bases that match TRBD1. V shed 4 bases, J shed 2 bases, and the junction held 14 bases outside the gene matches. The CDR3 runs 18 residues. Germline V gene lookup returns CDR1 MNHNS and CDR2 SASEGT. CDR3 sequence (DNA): TGTGCCAGCAGTGCTCAACGGGACAGGGATTCTTTAAACTATGGCTACACCTTC. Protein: CASSAQRDRDSLNYGYTF.

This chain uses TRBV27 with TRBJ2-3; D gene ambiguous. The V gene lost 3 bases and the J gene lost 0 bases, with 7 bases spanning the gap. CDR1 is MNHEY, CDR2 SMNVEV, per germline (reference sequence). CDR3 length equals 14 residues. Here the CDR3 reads CASSLGRSTDTQYF. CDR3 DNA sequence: TGTGCCAGCAGTTTGGGCCGAAGCACAGATACGCAGTATTTT.

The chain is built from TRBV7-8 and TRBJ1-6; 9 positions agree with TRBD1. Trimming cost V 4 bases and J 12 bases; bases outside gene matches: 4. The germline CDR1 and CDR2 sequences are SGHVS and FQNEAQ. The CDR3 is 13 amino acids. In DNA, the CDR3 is TGTGCCAGCAGCTCGGGACAGGGAAGACCCCTCCACTTT. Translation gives CASSSGQGRPLHF.

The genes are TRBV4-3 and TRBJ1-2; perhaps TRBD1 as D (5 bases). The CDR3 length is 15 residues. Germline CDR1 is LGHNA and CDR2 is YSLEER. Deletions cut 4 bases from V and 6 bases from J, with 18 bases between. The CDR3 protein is CASSPPGPAQDGYTF. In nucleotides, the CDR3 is TGCGCCAGCAGCCCTCCGGGGCCCGCCCAGGATGGCTACACCTTC.

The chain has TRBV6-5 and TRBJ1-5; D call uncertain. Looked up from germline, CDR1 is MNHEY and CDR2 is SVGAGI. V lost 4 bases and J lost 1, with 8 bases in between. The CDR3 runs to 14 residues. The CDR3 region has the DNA TGTGCCAGCAGTTCAACGATAAGCAATCAGCCCCAGCATTTT. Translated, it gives CASSSTISNQPQHF.

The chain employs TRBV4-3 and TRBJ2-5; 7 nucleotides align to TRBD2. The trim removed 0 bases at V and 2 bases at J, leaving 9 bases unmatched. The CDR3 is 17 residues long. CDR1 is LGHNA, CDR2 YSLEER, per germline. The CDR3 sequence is CASSQERWAGDQETQYF. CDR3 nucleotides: TGCGCCAGCAGCCAAGAGCGGTGGGCGGGGGATCAAGAGACCCAGTACTTC.

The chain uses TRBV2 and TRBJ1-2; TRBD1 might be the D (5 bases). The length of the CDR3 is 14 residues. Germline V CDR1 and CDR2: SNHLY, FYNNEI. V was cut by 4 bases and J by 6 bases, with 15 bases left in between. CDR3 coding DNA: TGTGCCAGCAGTGCAGGGAGTCTGTGGAATGGCTACACCTTC. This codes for CASSAGSLWNGYTF.

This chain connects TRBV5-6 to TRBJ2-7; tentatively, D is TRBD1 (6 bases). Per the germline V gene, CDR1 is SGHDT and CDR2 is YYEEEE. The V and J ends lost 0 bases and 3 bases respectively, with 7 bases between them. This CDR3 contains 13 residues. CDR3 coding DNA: TGTGCCAGCAGCTTGGGGACAGACTACGAGCAGTACTTC. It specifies CASSLGTDYEQYF.

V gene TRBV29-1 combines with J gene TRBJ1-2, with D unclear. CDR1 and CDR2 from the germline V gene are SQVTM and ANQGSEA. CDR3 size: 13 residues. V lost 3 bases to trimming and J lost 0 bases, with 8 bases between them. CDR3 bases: TGCAGCGTTGACACCAGAACTAACTATGGCTACACCTTC. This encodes CSVDTRTNYGYTF. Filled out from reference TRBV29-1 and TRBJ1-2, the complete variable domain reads SAVISQKPSRDICQRGTSLTIQCQVDSQVTMMFWYRQQPGQSLTLIATANQGSEATYESGFVIDKFPISRPNLTFSTLTVSNMSPEDSSIYLCSVDTRTNYGYTFGSGTRLTVV.

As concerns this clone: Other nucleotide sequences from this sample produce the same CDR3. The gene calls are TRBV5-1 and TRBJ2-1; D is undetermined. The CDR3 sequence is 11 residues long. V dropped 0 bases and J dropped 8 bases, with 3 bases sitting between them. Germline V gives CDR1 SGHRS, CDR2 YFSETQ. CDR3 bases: TGCGCCAGCAGCTTGGGTCATGAGCAGTTCTTC. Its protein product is CASSLGHEQFF.

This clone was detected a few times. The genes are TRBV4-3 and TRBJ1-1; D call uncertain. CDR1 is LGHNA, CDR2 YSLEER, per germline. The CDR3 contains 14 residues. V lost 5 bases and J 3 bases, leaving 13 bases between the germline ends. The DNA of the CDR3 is TGCGCCAGCAGCTTGCGGACGGTTGACACTGAAGCTTTCTTT. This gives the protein CASSLRTVDTEAFF.

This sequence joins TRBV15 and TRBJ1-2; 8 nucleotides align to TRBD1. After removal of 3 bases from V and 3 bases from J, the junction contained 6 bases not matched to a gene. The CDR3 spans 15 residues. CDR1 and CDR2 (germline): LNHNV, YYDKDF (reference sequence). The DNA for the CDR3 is TGTGCCACCAGCAGGGGACAGGCGCCCGACTATGGCTACACCTTC. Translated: CATSRGQAPDYGYTF.

The CDR3 protein is CATSRSGGYTEAFF. The CDR3 bases are TGTGCCACCAGCAGATCAGGAGGGTACACTGAAGCTTTCTTT. The chain combines TRBV15 with TRBJ1-1; D not resolved. The CDR3 has 14 residues. CDR1 LNHNV and CDR2 YYDKDF come from the germline V gene (reference sequence). Between the trimmed V and J ends, which lost 2 bases and 3 bases, there was a span of 10 bases.

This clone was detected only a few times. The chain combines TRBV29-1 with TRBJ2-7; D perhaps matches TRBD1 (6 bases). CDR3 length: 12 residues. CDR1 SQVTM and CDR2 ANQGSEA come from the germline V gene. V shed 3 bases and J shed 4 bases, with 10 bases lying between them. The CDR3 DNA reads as TGCAGCGTTGAGGGACACCAGTACGAGCAGTACTTC. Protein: CSVEGHQYEQYF.

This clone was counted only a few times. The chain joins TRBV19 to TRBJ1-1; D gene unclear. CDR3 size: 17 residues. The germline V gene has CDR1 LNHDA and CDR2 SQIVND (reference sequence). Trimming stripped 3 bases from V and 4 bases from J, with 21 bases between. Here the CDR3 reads CASSIGPSERVRTEAFF. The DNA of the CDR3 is TGTGCCAGTAGTATTGGCCCCTCGGAGAGGGTGCGCACTGAAGCTTTCTTT.